The text below deals with one T cell receptor beta chain. Its antigen remains unidentified. Qualities for individual bases were not recorded, and no much larger clone is one base off. At the junction V is shortened by 6 bases and J by 2 bases; bases outside the gene matches: 6. The CDR3, from cysteine to phenylalanine, totals 15 residues. Only the CDR3 part of the read is kept: 45 bases, read in frame from the first base. CDR1 and CDR2, per the germline V gene, are MNHEY and SVGAGI. A single peripheral blood draw of approximately 120 mL on average was collected from each donor into heparinised tubes. Naive, central memory, regulatory and stem cell-like memory CD4+ T cells were sorted on a BD FACSAria II using a panel including CD45RO, CCR7, CD25, CD127, CD95 and CD27. A purity above 98% was achieved for all sorted populations. PBMCs were isolated right away by Lymphoprep density gradient centrifugation and were stained directly, without culture. So that batch effects would be minimized, each experiment stained and sorted samples in pairs, pairing one healthy donor with one patient.

All of the isolated RNA was reverse transcribed with the High Capacity cDNA Reverse Transcription Kit, so expressed TCRB transcripts were sequenced. Naive, central memory and regulatory T cell samples underwent deep immunoSEQ sequencing, averaging about 3.5 million total reads per sample. After sorted cells were lysed in RLT buffer, RNA was extracted with DNase-treated RNeasy Micro or Mini kits, with the choice depending on cell number. To prevent cross-contamination, every cell subset was processed on its own, while patient and healthy donor samples were processed together. TCRB sequences were amplified from cDNA with the immunoSEQ multiplex PCR, producing 87-bp fragments spanning the CDR3 region. Sequencing of the amplicons was performed on the Illumina HiSeq platform. Per the source publication's procedure: PCR bias was computationally corrected using synthetic template baselines, reads within Hamming distance 2 were collapsed, and singletons that could not be merged were discarded. Reads were aligned against IMGT to assign V, D and J genes, CDR3 length and insertions or deletions at six rearrangement sites. Clonotype counts were normalized to sorted cell number within each subset before computing true diversity and Gini coefficients with the tcR R package. The overlap coefficient, calculated on TCRB nucleotide sequences, was used to measure repertoire sharing. As stored in TCRdb, this immuneACCESS dataset retains in-frame rearrangements with V and J assigned. A fraction of the clones does not appear; measured against another copy, unresolved V genes explain less than half of the discrepancy, and the remainder lacks a known reason. V, J and clone size were drawn from that table, and D and trimming were deduced from the DNA. This sample gives about 24,000 clones in total; roughly three quarters of them show up just once. Approximately 2.1% of the sample belongs to the ten largest clones.

The sample belongs to a study of beta chain features in type 1 diabetes (dated by TCRdb to 2016 to 2019). For context, the study as a whole: Patients and healthy donors did not differ in mean age, gender distribution, total cell number or subset yield. A total of approximately 100,000,000 sorted cells were examined across all samples, and the number of cells per subset was strongly correlated with RNA yield. Regulatory and stem cell-like memory subsets were isolated from only 8 patients and roughly eight healthy donors, whereas naive and central memory subsets came from all 30 or so donors. The study compared the TCRB repertoires of sorted circulating CD4+ T cell subsets in recently diagnosed type 1 diabetes patients with those in matched healthy donors. General findings and caveats noted by the study authors: Because the HLA sub-analyses included only small numbers of individuals, any influence of HLA type on TCRB rearrangement was left unresolved. PCR might favor shorter templates, but patient and control samples were amplified and corrected together, so any skew would affect both groups equally. Type 1 diabetes patients showed a moderate but significant shortening of TCRB CDR3 length in all four CD4+ subsets. Naive, central memory and regulatory TCRB repertoires appeared more similar among patients than among healthy donors. Because cDNA was sequenced instead of genomic DNA, activated cells with high expression could be over-represented, although the groups did not differ in activation or CD3 levels. Patients with type 1 diabetes made fewer insertions and deleted more nucleotides at VDJ recombination sites, implying thymic rearrangement abnormalities.

Sequencing input: Tregs from blood. Reading the label with the study, this specimen's cell subset or site is: regulatory CD4+ T cells. The V and J genes are TRBV6-5 and TRBJ2-3; TRBD1 aligns with 9 central bases. The source of this sequence is a woman aged 40 to 50 in good health. The sequenced DNA: TGTGCCAGCAGCCTAGGACAGGGGAACACAGATACGCAGTATTTT. Its product reads: CASSLGQGNTDTQYF.